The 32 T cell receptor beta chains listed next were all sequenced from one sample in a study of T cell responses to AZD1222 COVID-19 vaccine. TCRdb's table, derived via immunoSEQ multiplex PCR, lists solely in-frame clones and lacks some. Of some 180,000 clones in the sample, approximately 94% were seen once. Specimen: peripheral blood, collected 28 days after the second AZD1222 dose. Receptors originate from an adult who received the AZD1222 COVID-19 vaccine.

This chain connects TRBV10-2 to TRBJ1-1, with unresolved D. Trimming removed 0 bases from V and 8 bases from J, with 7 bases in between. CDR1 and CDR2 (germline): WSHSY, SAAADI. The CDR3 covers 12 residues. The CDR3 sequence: CASSESDLEAFF. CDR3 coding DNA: TGCGCCAGCAGTGAGTCGGACCTGGAAGCTTTCTTT.

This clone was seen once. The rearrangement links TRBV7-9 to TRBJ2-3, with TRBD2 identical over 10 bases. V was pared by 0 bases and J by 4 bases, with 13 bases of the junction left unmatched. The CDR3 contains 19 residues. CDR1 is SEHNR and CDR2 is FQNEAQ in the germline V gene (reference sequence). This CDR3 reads CASSLAWRGSGGKADTQYF. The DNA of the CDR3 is TGTGCCAGCAGCTTAGCCTGGCGGGGTAGCGGGGGGAAGGCAGATACGCAGTATTTT.

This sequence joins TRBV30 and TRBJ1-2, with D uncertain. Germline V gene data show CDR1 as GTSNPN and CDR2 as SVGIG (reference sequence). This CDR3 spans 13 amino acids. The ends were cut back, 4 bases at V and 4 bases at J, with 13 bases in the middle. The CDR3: CAWTFRHPYGYTF. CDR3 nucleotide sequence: TGTGCCTGGACATTCCGACACCCCTATGGCTACACCTTC.

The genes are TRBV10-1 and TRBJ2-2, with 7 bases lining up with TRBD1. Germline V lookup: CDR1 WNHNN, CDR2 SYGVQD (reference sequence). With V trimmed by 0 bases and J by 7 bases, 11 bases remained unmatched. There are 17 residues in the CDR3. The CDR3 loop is CASSESRTTGRNGELFF. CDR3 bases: TGCGCCAGCAGTGAGTCTCGGACGACAGGGCGTAACGGGGAGCTGTTTTTT.

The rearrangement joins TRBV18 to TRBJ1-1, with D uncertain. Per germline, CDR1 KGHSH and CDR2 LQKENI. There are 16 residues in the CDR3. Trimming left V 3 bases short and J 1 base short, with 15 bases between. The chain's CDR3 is CASSPRLGTENTEAFF. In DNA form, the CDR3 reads TGTGCCAGCTCACCTCGACTTGGTACAGAGAACACTGAAGCTTTCTTT.

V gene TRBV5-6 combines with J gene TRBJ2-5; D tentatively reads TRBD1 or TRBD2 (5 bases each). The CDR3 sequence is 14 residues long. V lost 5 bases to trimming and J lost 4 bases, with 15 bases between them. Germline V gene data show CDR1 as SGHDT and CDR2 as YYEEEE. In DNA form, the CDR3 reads TGTGCCAGCAGTACCTTAAGTGGGGGAGAGACCCAGTACTTC. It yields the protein CASSTLSGGETQYF. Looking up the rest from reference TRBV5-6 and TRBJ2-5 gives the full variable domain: DAGVTQSPTHLIKTRGQQVTLRCSPKSGHDTVSWYQQALGQGPQFIFQYYEEEERQRGNFPDRFSGHQFPNYSSELNVNALLLGDSALYLCASSTLSGGETQYFGPGTRLLVL.

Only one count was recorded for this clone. The CDR3 sequence is CASSPQGARQETQYF. CDR3 DNA: TGTGCCAGCAGTCCTCAGGGGGCGCGACAAGAGACCCAGTACTTC. The chain recombines TRBV2 with TRBJ2-5; 8 nucleotides match TRBD1. The J segment lost 2 bases and the V segment lost 5 bases, leaving 7 bases of the junction unmatched. This CDR3 contains 15 residues. CDR1 and CDR2 (germline): SNHLY, FYNNEI.

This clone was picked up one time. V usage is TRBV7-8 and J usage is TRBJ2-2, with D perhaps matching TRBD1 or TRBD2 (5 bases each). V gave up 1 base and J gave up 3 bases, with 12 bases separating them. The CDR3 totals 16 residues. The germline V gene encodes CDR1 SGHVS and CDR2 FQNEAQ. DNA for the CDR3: TGTGCCAGCAGCTTAGGAAGAAGGGACGACACCGGGGAGCTGTTTTTT. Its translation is CASSLGRRDDTGELFF. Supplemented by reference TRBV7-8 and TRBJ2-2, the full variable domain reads GAGVSQSPRYKVAKRGQDVALRCDPISGHVSLFWYQQALGQGPEFLTYFQNEAQLDKSGLPSDRFFAERPEGSVSTLKIQRTQQEDSAVYLCASSLGRRDDTGELFFGEGSRLTVL.

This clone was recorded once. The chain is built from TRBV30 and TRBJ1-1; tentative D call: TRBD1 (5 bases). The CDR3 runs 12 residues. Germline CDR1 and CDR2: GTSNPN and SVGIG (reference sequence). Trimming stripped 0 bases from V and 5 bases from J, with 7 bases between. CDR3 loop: CAWSVGATEAFF. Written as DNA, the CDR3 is TGTGCCTGGAGTGTTGGGGCAACTGAAGCTTTCTTT.

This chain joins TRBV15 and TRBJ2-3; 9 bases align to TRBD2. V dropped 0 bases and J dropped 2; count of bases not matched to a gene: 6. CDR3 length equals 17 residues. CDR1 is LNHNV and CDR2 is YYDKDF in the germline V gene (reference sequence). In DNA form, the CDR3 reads TGTGCCACCAGCAGAGAACGACTAGCGGTAATCACAGATACGCAGTATTTT. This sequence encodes CATSRERLAVITDTQYF.

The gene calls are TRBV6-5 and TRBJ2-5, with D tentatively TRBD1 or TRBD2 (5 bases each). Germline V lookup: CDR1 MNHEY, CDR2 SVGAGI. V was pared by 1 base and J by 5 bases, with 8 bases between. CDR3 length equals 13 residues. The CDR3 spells CASSYWGGETQYF. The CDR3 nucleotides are TGTGCCAGCAGTTACTGGGGCGGGGAGACCCAGTACTTC.

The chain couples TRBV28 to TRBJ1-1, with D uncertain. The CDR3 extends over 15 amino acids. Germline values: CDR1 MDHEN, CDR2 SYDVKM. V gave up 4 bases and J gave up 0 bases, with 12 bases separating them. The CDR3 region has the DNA TGTGCCAGCAGTTCACCCCTGCCGTTGAACACTGAAGCTTTCTTT. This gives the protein CASSSPLPLNTEAFF.

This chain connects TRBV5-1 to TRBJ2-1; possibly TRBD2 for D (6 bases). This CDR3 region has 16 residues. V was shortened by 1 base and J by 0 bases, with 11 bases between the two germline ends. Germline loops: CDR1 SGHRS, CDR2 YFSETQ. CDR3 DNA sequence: TGCGCCAGCAGCTTGCCCAGCGGGTCCTCCTACAATGAGCAGTTCTTC. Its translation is CASSLPSGSSYNEQFF.

The CDR3 DNA is TGTGCCAGCACAGGACAGCCGAGCTCTGGAAACACCATATATTTT. Protein product: CASTGQPSSGNTIYF. This sequence joins TRBV5-4 and TRBJ1-3, with D maybe TRBD1 (6 bases). The CDR3 loop spans 15 amino acids. The V gene lost 6 bases and the J gene lost 0 bases, with 13 bases spanning the gap. The germline CDR1 and CDR2 sequences are SGHNT and YYREEE (reference sequence).

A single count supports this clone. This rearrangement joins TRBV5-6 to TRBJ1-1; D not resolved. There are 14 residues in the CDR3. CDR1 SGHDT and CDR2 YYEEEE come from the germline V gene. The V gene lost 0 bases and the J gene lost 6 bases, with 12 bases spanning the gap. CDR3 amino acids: CASSLASWVAEAFF. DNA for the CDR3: TGTGCCAGCAGCTTGGCTAGCTGGGTCGCTGAAGCTTTCTTT.

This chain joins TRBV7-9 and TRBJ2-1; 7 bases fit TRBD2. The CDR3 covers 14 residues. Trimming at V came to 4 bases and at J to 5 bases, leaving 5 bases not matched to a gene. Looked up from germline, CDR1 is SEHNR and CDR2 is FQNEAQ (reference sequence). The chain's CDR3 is CASSYGGRDNEQFF. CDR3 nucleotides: TGTGCCAGCAGCTACGGTGGGAGGGACAATGAGCAGTTCTTC.

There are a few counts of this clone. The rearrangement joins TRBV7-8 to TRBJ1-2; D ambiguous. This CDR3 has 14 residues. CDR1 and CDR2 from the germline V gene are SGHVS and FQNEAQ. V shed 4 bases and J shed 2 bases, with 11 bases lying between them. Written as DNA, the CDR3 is TGTGCCAGCAGCTATACAAAAGCCAACTATGGCTACACCTTC. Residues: CASSYTKANYGYTF.

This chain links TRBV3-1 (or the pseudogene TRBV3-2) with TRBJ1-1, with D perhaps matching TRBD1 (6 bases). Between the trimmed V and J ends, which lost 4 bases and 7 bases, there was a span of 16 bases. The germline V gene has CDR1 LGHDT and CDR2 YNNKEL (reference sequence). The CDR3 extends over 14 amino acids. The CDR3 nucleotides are TGTGCCAGCAGCCGATCCGGACAGTCCAATGAAGCTTTCTTT. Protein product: CASSRSGQSNEAFF.

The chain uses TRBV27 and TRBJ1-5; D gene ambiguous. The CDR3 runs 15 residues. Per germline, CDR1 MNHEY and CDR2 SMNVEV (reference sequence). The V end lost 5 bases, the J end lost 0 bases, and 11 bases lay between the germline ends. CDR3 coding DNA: TGTGCCAGCAGTGATGACGCCTATAGCAATCAGCCCCAGCATTTT. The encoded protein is CASSDDAYSNQPQHF.

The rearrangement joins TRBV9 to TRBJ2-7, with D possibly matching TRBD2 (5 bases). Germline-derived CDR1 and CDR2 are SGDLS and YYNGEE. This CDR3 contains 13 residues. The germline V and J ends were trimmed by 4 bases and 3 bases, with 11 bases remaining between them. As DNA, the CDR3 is TGTGCCAGCAGCCCCGGGGTTGTCTACGAGCAGTACTTC. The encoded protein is CASSPGVVYEQYF.

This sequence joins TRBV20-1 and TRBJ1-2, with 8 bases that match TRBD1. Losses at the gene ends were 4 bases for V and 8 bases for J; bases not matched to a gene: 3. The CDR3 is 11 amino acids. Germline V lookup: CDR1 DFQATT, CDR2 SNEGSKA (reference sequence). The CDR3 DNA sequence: TGCAGTGCTATCGGACAGGGAGGCTACACCTTC. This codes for CSAIGQGGYTF.

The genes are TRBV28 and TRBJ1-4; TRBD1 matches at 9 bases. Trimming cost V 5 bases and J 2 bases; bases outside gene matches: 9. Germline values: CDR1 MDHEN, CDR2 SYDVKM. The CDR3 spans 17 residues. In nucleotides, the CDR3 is TGTGCCAGCAGTCTGAACGACAGGGGGTTTACTAATGAAAAACTGTTTTTT. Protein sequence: CASSLNDRGFTNEKLFF.

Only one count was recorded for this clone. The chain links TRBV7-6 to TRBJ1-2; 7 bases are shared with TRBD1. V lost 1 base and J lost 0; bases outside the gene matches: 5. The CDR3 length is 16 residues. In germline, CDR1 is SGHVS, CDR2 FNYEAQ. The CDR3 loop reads CASSLGPGTANYGYTF. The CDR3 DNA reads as TGTGCCAGCAGCTTAGGCCCCGGGACAGCTAACTATGGCTACACCTTC. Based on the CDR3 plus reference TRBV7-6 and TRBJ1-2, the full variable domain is GAGVSQSPRYKVTKRGQDVALRCDPISGHVSLYWYRQALGQGPEFLTYFNYEAQQDKSGLPNDRFSAERPEGSISTLTIQRTEQRDSAMYRCASSLGPGTANYGYTFGSGTRLTVV.

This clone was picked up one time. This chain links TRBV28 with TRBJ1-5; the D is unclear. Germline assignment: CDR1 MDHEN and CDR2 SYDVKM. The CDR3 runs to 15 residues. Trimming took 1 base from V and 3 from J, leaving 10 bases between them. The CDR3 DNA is TGTGCCAGCAGTTTATTTGGCGGAACCAATCAGCCCCAGCATTTT. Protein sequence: CASSLFGGTNQPQHF.

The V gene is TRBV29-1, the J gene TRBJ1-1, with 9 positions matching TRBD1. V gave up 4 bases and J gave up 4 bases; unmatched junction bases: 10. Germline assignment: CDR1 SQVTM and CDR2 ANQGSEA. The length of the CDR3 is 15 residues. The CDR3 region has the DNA TGCAGCGTTGTAGAGTCCACAGGGGGCGGCACTGAAGCTTTCTTT. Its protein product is CSVVESTGGGTEAFF.

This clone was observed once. DNA of the CDR3: TGTGCCAGCAGTGAAGTGACAGATAATGAAAAACTGTTTTTT. It is translated as CASSEVTDNEKLFF. The chain employs TRBV2 and TRBJ1-4, with D possibly being TRBD1 (5 bases). V lost 1 base and J lost 4, with 7 bases in between. This CDR3 is built from 14 residues. The germline V gene encodes CDR1 SNHLY and CDR2 FYNNEI.

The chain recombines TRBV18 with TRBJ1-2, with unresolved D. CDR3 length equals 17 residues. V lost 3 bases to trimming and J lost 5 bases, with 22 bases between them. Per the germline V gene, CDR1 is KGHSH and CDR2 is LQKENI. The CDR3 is CASSPSPSSTAGYGYTF. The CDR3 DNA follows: TGTGCCAGCTCACCTTCCCCCAGCTCCACGGCCGGGTATGGCTACACCTTC.

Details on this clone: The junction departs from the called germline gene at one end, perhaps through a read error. The chain's CDR3 is CASSDITQAFF. The CDR3 DNA is TGTGCCAGCAGTGATATCACTCAAGCTTTCTTT. The gene calls are TRBV6-4 and TRBJ1-1, with D unresolved. CDR1 is MRHNA, CDR2 SNTAGT, per germline. The CDR3 length is 11 residues.

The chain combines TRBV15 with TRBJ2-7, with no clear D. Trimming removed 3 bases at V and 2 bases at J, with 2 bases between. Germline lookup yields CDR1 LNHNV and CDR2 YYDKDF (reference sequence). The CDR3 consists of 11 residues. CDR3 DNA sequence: TGTGCCACCAGCAGCACCTACGAGCAGTACTTC. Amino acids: CATSSTYEQYF. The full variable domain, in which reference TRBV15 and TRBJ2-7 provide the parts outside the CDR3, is DAMVIQNPRYQVTQFGKPVTLSCSQTLNHNVMYWYQQKSSQAPKLLFHYYDKDFNNEADTPDNFQSRRPNTSFCFLDIRSPGLGDTAMYLCATSSTYEQYFGPGTRLTVT.

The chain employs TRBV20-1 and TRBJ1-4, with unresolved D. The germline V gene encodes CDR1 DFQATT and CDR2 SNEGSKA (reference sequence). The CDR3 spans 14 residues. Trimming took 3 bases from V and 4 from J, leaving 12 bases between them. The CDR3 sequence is CSASRADFNEKLFF. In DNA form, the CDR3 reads TGCAGTGCTAGTCGGGCAGACTTTAATGAAAAACTGTTTTTT.

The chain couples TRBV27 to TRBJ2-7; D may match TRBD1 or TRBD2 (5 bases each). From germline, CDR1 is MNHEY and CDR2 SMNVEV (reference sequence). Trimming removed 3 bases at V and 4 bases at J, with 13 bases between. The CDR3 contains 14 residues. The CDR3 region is CASSLGRGLYEQYF. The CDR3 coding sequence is TGTGCCAGCAGTTTGGGACGGGGATTATACGAGCAGTACTTC.

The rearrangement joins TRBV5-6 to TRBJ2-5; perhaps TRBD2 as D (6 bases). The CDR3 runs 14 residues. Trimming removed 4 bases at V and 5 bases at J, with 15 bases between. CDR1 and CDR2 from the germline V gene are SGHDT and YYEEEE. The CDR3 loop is CASSPYWREETQYF. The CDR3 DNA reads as TGTGCCAGCAGCCCCTATTGGAGGGAGGAGACCCAGTACTTC.